A selection of T cell receptor beta chains follows, all from one sample in a study of monozygotic twins with inflammatory bowel disease. TCRdb re-called the 5' RACE reads and gives one entry per CDR3 protein, without DNA. This sample contains fewer than 550,000 distinct CDR3 sequences. Sample: blood. The source is a human donor with ulcerative colitis or Crohn's disease, or a healthy co-twin of an affected twin (not recorded which). Both conserved end residues are part of each CDR3.

>TRBJ2-6|TRBV5-1
CASSPWTGANVLTF
>TRBJ1-6|TRBV12-3/TRBV12-4
CASSSYSPLHF
>TRBJ1-1|TRBV7-9
CASRTGANTEAFF
>TRBJ1-2|TRBV24-1
CATSEGYRGGGYTF
>TRBJ1-5|TRBV7-8
CASSLGAGNDGNNQPQHF
>TRBJ1-5|TRBV7-8
CASSPGQGVSSNQPQHF
>TRBJ2-7|TRBV7-9
CASISEGRSYEQYF
>TRBJ1-1|TRBV12-3/TRBV12-4
CASRRLGVNTEAFF
>TRBJ2-2|TRBV21-1
CASSFQDGRSTGELFF
>TRBJ2-2|TRBV7-9
CASSLREANTGELFF
>TRBJ2-1|TRBV4-2
CASSQVPASYNEQFF
>TRBJ2-2|TRBV2
CASNPSGNTGELFF
>TRBJ1-5|TRBV10-2
CASSEPLGNRNPSNQPQHF
>TRBJ2-2|TRBV7-9
CASSRLGVAGELFF